Below are 32 T cell receptor beta chains sequenced from a single sample in a study of T cells in Graves' hyperthyroidism and ophthalmopathy. The investigators amplified TCR beta CDR3 regions from RNA transcripts. HTBI primers were the set used in a first-round RT-PCR of the TCR CDR3. Each CDR3 protein is one row after TCRdb ran MiXCR on the multiplex PCR reads. The table lists 550,000 to 700,000 distinct CDR3 sequences, under 15% of them singletons. What was sequenced was blood. All receptors derive from a middle-aged woman with Graves' ophthalmopathy.

The rearrangement uses TRBV12-3 or TRBV12-4 and TRBJ2-7, with 8 bases identical to TRBD2. V lost 4 bases and J lost 4; bases outside the gene matches: 12. The CDR3 spans 16 residues. The CDR3 here is CASSSPGGGAGYEQYF. The DNA for the CDR3 is TGTGCCAGCAGTTCCCCCGGGGGGGGCGCGGGGTACGAGCAGTACTTC.

This clonotype was observed many times. This may be a read error: a much more frequent sequence differs by one nucleotide. The rearrangement links TRBV7-2 to TRBJ2-5, with a tentative D call TRBD2 (5 bases). CDR1 and CDR2 (germline): SGHTA, FQGNSA. The CDR3 has 14 residues. The ends were cut back, 1 base at V and 9 bases at J, with 15 bases in the middle. Here the CDR3 reads CASSLDPGAEAQYF. The CDR3 region has the DNA TGTGCCAGCAGCTTAGATCCGGGCGCGGAGGCCCAGTACTTC. The entire variable domain, with the rest obtained from reference TRBV7-2 and TRBJ2-5, is as follows: GAGVSQSPSNKVTEKGKDVELRCDPISGHTALYWYRQSLGQGLEFLIYFQGNSAPDKSGLPSDRFSAERTGGSVSTLTIQRTQQEDSAVYLCASSLDPGAEAQYFGPGTRLLVL.

There are many counts of this clonotype. The rearrangement links TRBV24-1 to TRBJ2-2, with D uncertain. The CDR3 is 13 residues long. Between the trimmed V and J ends, which lost 6 bases and 3 bases, there was a span of 7 bases. Germline V gene sequence: CDR1 KGHDR, CDR2 SFDVKD. The CDR3 nucleotides are TGTGCCACCAGTAGCACATACACCGGGGAGCTGTTTTTT. This gives the protein CATSSTYTGELFF.

The rearrangement uses TRBV5-1 and TRBJ2-5; tentatively, D is TRBD1 or TRBD2 (5 bases each). The CDR3 covers 14 residues. V was shortened by 3 bases and J by 1 base, with 10 bases between the two germline ends. Germline V gives CDR1 SGHRS, CDR2 YFSETQ. The DNA for the CDR3 is TGCGCCAGCAGCTGGGGCGGGTCCCAAGAGACCCAGTACTTC. This encodes CASSWGGSQETQYF.

Many counts were recorded for this clonotype. The chain has TRBV20-1 and TRBJ1-5; D is ambiguous. Germline lookup yields CDR1 DFQATT and CDR2 SNEGSKA (reference sequence). The CDR3 is 13 residues long. The ends were cut back, 3 bases at V and 5 bases at J, with 11 bases in the middle. In DNA form, the CDR3 reads TGCAGTGCTAGTTGGCAGCTAGATCAGCCCCAGCATTTT. Translating gives CSASWQLDQPQHF.

This clonotype was found a few times. J is TRBJ2-2 and V is TRBV24-1; 10 positions agree with TRBD1. Per germline, CDR1 KGHDR and CDR2 SFDVKD. Trimming cost V 0 bases and J 4 bases; bases outside gene matches: 7. CDR3 length: 18 amino acids. The CDR3 loop is CATSDLHRDRGFTGELFF. The CDR3 nucleotides are TGTGCCACCAGTGATTTGCATCGGGACAGGGGTTTCACCGGGGAGCTGTTTTTT.

The J gene is TRBJ2-7, the V gene TRBV28; either TRBD1 or TRBD2 may supply D (5 bases each). Per germline, CDR1 MDHEN and CDR2 SYDVKM. This CDR3 contains 13 residues. V lost 6 bases, J lost 1 base, and 10 bases lay in between. The CDR3 protein is CASRGDGSYEQYF. Here the CDR3 DNA reads TGTGCCAGCAGGGGGGACGGTTCCTACGAGCAGTACTTC.

This clonotype was seen only a few times. One junction end disagrees with the germline gene, perhaps due to a read error. CDR3 sequence: CASSLPGQGVYGQYF. DNA of the CDR3: TGTGCCAGCAGTTTACCGGGACAGGGGGTTTACGGGCAGTACTTC. The chain employs TRBV27 and TRBJ2-7; 11 bases agree with TRBD1. CDR1 MNHEY and CDR2 SMNVEV come from the germline V gene (reference sequence). CDR3 length: 15 residues.

With respect to this clonotype: This may come from a read error, since a much larger clone is one base off. The chain employs TRBV30 and TRBJ2-5, with 7 bases lining up with TRBD2. V was pared by 4 bases and J by 10 bases, with 15 bases of the junction left unmatched. Germline V lookup: CDR1 GTSNPN, CDR2 SVGIG (reference sequence). The CDR3 is 14 residues long. CDR3 DNA: TGTGCCTGGACCCTGGGGGGTTCCGGGGGGATCCAGTACTTC. Translating gives CAWTLGGSGGIQYF.

The rearrangement joins TRBV6-1 to TRBJ2-7, with TRBD1 matching 9 bases. This CDR3 contains 15 residues. J lost 2 bases, V lost 6 bases, and 8 bases had no gene match. In germline, CDR1 is MNHNS, CDR2 SASEGT. CDR3 in DNA: TGTGCCAGCAGCACCGGGACAGGGAGACCCTACGAGCAGTACTTC. This translates into CASSTGTGRPYEQYF.

The chain has TRBV20-1 and TRBJ1-5; the match to TRBD1 covers 7 bases. CDR3 size: 14 residues. With 3 bases clipped from V and 1 base from J, the junction kept 3 bases outside the gene matches. Germline V gene sequence: CDR1 DFQATT, CDR2 SNEGSKA (reference sequence). CDR3 DNA: TGCAGTGCTAGCCTACAGGGGAGCAATCAGCCCCAGCATTTT. Protein sequence: CSASLQGSNQPQHF.

This clonotype was seen many times. The rearrangement joins TRBV28 to TRBJ1-5; D is possibly TRBD1 (5 bases). Germline V gene sequence: CDR1 MDHEN, CDR2 SYDVKM. V shed 2 bases and J shed 6 bases, with 14 bases lying between them. This CDR3 contains 15 residues. CDR3 coding DNA: TGTGCCAGCAGTTTAGGAGGGGCGGTCGGTCAGCCCCAGCATTTT. It codes for CASSLGGAVGQPQHF.

Many counts were recorded for this clonotype. The V gene is TRBV29-1, the J gene TRBJ2-5, with TRBD1 identical over 10 bases. CDR1 and CDR2 from the germline V gene are SQVTM and ANQGSEA. Losses at the gene ends were 3 bases for V and 7 bases for J; bases not matched to a gene: 8. The CDR3 extends over 14 amino acids. The CDR3 DNA sequence: TGCAGCGTTGAGGGAGACAGGGGGCTGGGGACCCAGTACTTC. Translation: CSVEGDRGLGTQYF.

This clonotype was detected ten times or more. The V and J genes are TRBV6-5 and TRBJ2-1; 13 bases are shared with TRBD2. Trimming cost V 8 bases and J 5 bases; bases outside gene matches: 15. This CDR3 comprises 18 residues. From germline, CDR1 is MNHEY and CDR2 SVGAGI. CDR3 sequence reads: CASGSGVTSGRWNNEQFF. The CDR3 DNA reads as TGTGCCAGCGGCTCCGGTGTGACTAGCGGGAGGTGGAACAATGAGCAGTTCTTC.

The V call is TRBV7-6, the J call TRBJ2-2, with 13 nucleotides matching TRBD2. CDR3 length: 19 residues. J lost 0 bases, V lost 5 bases, and 9 bases had no gene match. Germline CDR1 reads SGHVS; CDR2 reads FNYEAQ. In nucleotides, the CDR3 is TGTGCCAGCAGCCTAAGGACTAGCGGGGGTTGGCCGAACACCGGGGAGCTGTTTTTT. Its protein is CASSLRTSGGWPNTGELFF.

This clonotype was seen repeatedly, ten times or more. The chain has TRBV12-5 and TRBJ2-7; no definite D call. This CDR3 has 11 residues. Germline V gene sequence: CDR1 LGHNT, CDR2 FRNRAP. V lost 3 bases to trimming and J lost 3 bases, with 3 bases between them. Here the CDR3 reads CASGLYYEQYF. CDR3 nucleotides: TGTGCTAGTGGTTTATACTACGAGCAGTACTTC.

Ten or more counts support this clonotype. V gene TRBV12-3 or TRBV12-4 combines with J gene TRBJ2-2; no clear D. The CDR3 totals 14 residues. V gave up 4 bases and J gave up 4 bases, with 10 bases separating them. The CDR3 protein is CASSSRTATGELFF. CDR3 bases: TGTGCCAGCAGTTCCCGGACCGCCACCGGGGAGCTGTTTTTT.

This clonotype was counted between two and nine times. A much bigger clone sits one base away, suggesting this may be a read error. The chain employs TRBV19 and TRBJ1-5; possible D gene TRBD1, 6 bases. Germline CDR1 reads LNHDA; CDR2 reads SQIVND (reference sequence). The CDR3 contains 15 residues. The V end lost 3 bases, the J end lost 3 bases, and 12 bases lay between the germline ends. In nucleotides, the CDR3 is TGTGCCAGTAGTATCCGGGCAGGGGACAATCAGCCCCAGCATTTT. Encoded protein: CASSIRAGDNQPQHF.

This clonotype turned up a few times. The genes are TRBV20-1 and TRBJ2-7; 7 bases fit TRBD2. V dropped 0 bases and J dropped 4; count of bases not matched to a gene: 9. This CDR3 has 15 amino acids. The germline V gene encodes CDR1 DFQATT and CDR2 SNEGSKA (reference sequence). DNA of the CDR3: TGCAGTGCTAGAGATGGGGCGGGAGCGCAATACGAGCAGTACTTC. It specifies CSARDGAGAQYEQYF.

This clonotype was recorded many times. The V and J genes are TRBV28 and TRBJ2-2; D not resolved. V was clipped by 7 bases and J by 2 bases, with 14 bases between them. The CDR3 contains 15 residues. Germline CDR1 MDHEN, CDR2 SYDVKM. The CDR3 nucleotides are TGTGCCAGCACCCTAGGGAACACCAACACCGGGGAGCTGTTTTTT. Its protein is CASTLGNTNTGELFF.

This clonotype was seen only a few times. The chain has TRBV18 and TRBJ2-7, with D maybe TRBD1 (6 bases). V was cut by 1 base and J by 2 bases, with 9 bases left in between. The germline V gene has CDR1 KGHSH and CDR2 LQKENI. The CDR3 extends over 14 amino acids. The CDR3 reads CASSPQDRPYEQYF. The CDR3 nucleotides are TGTGCCAGCTCACCACAGGACAGACCCTACGAGCAGTACTTC.

The V and J genes are TRBV15 and TRBJ2-7; D is perhaps TRBD1 or TRBD2 (5 bases each). The CDR3 spans 14 residues. The germline V and J ends were trimmed by 3 bases and 2 bases, with 11 bases remaining between them. Germline lookup yields CDR1 LNHNV and CDR2 YYDKDF (reference sequence). This CDR3 is CATSRGDRAYEQYF. The CDR3 coding sequence is TGTGCCACCAGCAGGGGGGACCGAGCCTACGAGCAGTACTTC.

This clonotype was counted ten times or more. The chain has TRBV6-2 or TRBV6-3 and TRBJ2-7; unclear D gene. From germline, CDR1 is MNHEY and CDR2 SVGEGT. Trimming shortened V by 0 bases and J by 3 bases, and 6 bases separated the two germline ends. The length of the CDR3 is 13 residues. The CDR3 sequence: CASSYSGDYEQYF. The DNA of the CDR3 is TGTGCCAGCAGTTACTCTGGGGACTACGAGCAGTACTTC.

This clonotype was observed many times. The CDR3 DNA reads TGCGCCACGACCCGGCAGGGGCGGAACACCGGGGAGCTGTTTTTT. Amino acids: CATTRQGRNTGELFF. The chain has TRBV5-1 and TRBJ2-2; TRBD1 is a possible D gene (6 bases). Per the germline V gene, CDR1 is SGHRS and CDR2 is YFSETQ. The CDR3 has 15 residues. V was cut by 9 bases and J by 1 base, with 16 bases left in between.

This clonotype was seen many times. The rearrangement uses TRBV7-2 and TRBJ2-7; 10 nucleotides align to TRBD2. Germline trimming cut 4 bases from V and 2 bases from J; bases unmatched to any gene: 5. The CDR3 sequence is 15 residues long. Germline loops: CDR1 SGHTA, CDR2 FQGNSA. The CDR3 bases are TGTGCCAGCAGCTCGGCGGGACTAGCGACCTACGAGCAGTACTTC. It specifies CASSSAGLATYEQYF.

This clonotype turned up a few times. CDR3 loop: CASSQDHSSGNTIYF. CDR3 DNA: TGTGCCAGCAGCCAAGATCACAGCTCTGGAAACACCATATATTTT. The chain joins TRBV14 to TRBJ1-3, with D unclear. Germline CDR1 and CDR2: SGHDN and FVKESK. The CDR3 consists of 15 residues. Trimming shortened V by 0 bases and J by 0 bases, and 6 bases separated the two germline ends.

The chain uses TRBV9 and TRBJ2-2; 7 positions match TRBD1. The length of the CDR3 is 14 residues. V was pared by 7 bases and J by 6 bases, with 9 bases of the junction left unmatched. The germline V gene has CDR1 SGDLS and CDR2 YYNGEE. CDR3 sequence reads: CASDREGDAGELFF. The CDR3 region has the DNA TGTGCCAGCGACAGGGAAGGGGACGCCGGGGAGCTGTTTTTT.

This clonotype was picked up a small number of times. This chain connects TRBV5-1 to TRBJ2-6; TRBD2 matches 7 bases. The germline gives CDR1 SGHRS, CDR2 YFSETQ. With V trimmed by 0 bases and J by 1 base, 7 bases remained unmatched. CDR3 length: 18 residues. The CDR3 here is CASSLDLGGLSGANVLTF. The CDR3, as DNA: TGCGCCAGCAGCTTGGATTTGGGAGGGCTATCTGGGGCCAACGTCCTGACTTTC.

This clonotype was recorded many times. The V gene is TRBV10-3, the J gene TRBJ2-7; D possibly corresponds to TRBD2 (6 bases). Germline assignment: CDR1 ENHRY and CDR2 SYGVKD. The ends were cut back, 3 bases at V and 3 bases at J, with 9 bases in the middle. This CDR3 is 13 amino acids long. This CDR3 reads CAISDGGDYEQYF. DNA of the CDR3: TGTGCCATCAGTGACGGCGGGGACTACGAGCAGTACTTC.

This clonotype was recorded at least ten times. The genes are TRBV29-1 and TRBJ2-7, with 8 bases fitting TRBD1. CDR1 is SQVTM and CDR2 is ANQGSEA in the germline V gene. Germline trimming cut 6 bases from V and 2 bases from J; bases unmatched to any gene: 9. The CDR3 is made up of 14 amino acids. CDR3 in DNA: TGCAGCGTAGCAGGGGGCGAGGATACCTACGAGCAGTACTTC. Protein product: CSVAGGEDTYEQYF.

This clonotype was detected ten times or more. The chain uses TRBV20-1 and TRBJ2-7; D is ambiguous. Deletions cut 3 bases from V and 1 base from J, with 19 bases between. The CDR3 covers 16 residues. Per the germline V gene, CDR1 is DFQATT and CDR2 is SNEGSKA (reference sequence). In DNA, the CDR3 is TGCAGTGCTAGTCCCCAGGTAGTTCGAGCGTCCTACGAGCAGTACTTC. This gives the protein CSASPQVVRASYEQYF.

This clonotype has at least ten counts. In nucleotides, the CDR3 is TGTGCCACCAGCAGAGATCTTTGGCAAACTTTCTTT. Encoded protein: CATSRDLWQTFF. This chain connects TRBV15 to TRBJ1-1; D is uncertain. The ends were cut back, 0 bases at V and 12 bases at J, with 11 bases in the middle. CDR1 LNHNV and CDR2 YYDKDF come from the germline V gene (reference sequence). The CDR3 length is 12 residues.